A selection of T cell receptor beta chains follows, all from one sample in a study of T cells after yellow fever vaccination. TCRdb ran MiXCR on the 5' RACE reads and lists one entry per CDR3 protein. Here the sample spans around 310,000 distinct CDR3 sequences, around 4% being singletons. Source: PBMCs, taken on the day of the yellow fever booster vaccination. The receptors come from a man aged 18 to 29 who received the YFV17D yellow fever vaccine. Both conserved end residues are part of each CDR3. The D gene is left open where the match is weak. For some rows the clone size is stated as once, few or many, or as a class when expanded; others skip it.

V: TRBV5-1; J: TRBJ2-5; D: NA; size: many; CDR3: CASILVAGKEETQYF; DNA: NA
V: TRBV12-3/TRBV12-4; J: TRBJ1-2; D: NA; size: few; CDR3: CASSFTVNYGYTF; DNA: TGTGCCAGCAGTTTCACAGTTAACTATGGCTACACCTTC
V: TRBV7-9; J: TRBJ2-3; D: TRBD1; size: NA; CDR3: CASSVIGITGGYPDTQYF; DNA: TGTGCCAGCAGCGTAATTGGGATAACAGGGGGCTATCCAGATACGCAGTATTTT
V: TRBV6-5; J: TRBJ2-7; D: TRBD1; size: many; CDR3: CASSTGTASLEQYF; DNA: TGTGCCAGCAGTACCGGGACAGCCTCCCTGGAGCAGTACTTC
V: TRBV24-1; J: TRBJ2-3; D: NA; size: few; CDR3: CATSDHNGDTQYF; DNA: TGTGCCACCAGTGATCACAACGGGGATACGCAGTATTTT
V: TRBV28; J: TRBJ1-4; D: NA; size: few; CDR3: CASSLVTTNEKLFF; DNA: TGTGCCAGCAGTTTAGTAACAACTAATGAAAAACTGTTTTTT
V: TRBV9; J: TRBJ1-1; D: NA; size: NA; CDR3: CASSVHPTVNTEAFF; DNA: TGTGCCAGCAGCGTGCACCCGACAGTGAACACTGAAGCTTTCTTT
V: TRBV6-5; J: TRBJ2-3; D: TRBD2; size: NA; CDR3: CASSELAASTDTQYF; DNA: TGTGCCAGCAGCGAACTAGCGGCTAGCACAGATACGCAGTATTTT
V: TRBV20-1; J: TRBJ1-2; D: TRBD1; size: few; CDR3: CSAPKTGSQGGGYTF; DNA: TGCAGTGCCCCAAAAACCGGTAGTCAGGGGGGGGGCTACACCTTC
V: TRBV19; J: TRBJ1-5; D: TRBD1; size: NA; CDR3: CATGGQGPNQPQHF; DNA: TGTGCGACGGGCGGACAGGGGCCAAATCAGCCCCAGCATTTT
V: TRBV11-2; J: TRBJ2-7; D: NA; size: many; CDR3: CASSSQVEQYF; DNA: TGTGCCAGCAGCTCGCAGGTCGAGCAGTACTTC
V: TRBV7-2; J: TRBJ2-1; D: TRBD2; size: NA; CDR3: CASSPGRESSEQFF; DNA: TGTGCCAGCAGCCCCGGGCGGGAGAGCAGTGAGCAGTTCTTC
V: TRBV4-2; J: TRBJ1-4; D: TRBD1; size: few; CDR3: CASSQGLTGGNEKLFF; DNA: TGTGCCAGCAGCCAGGGCCTAACAGGGGGTAATGAAAAACTGTTTTTT
V: TRBV11-3; J: TRBJ2-1; D: NA; size: many; CDR3: CASSFLGQNNNEQFF; DNA: TGTGCCAGCAGCTTCTTGGGACAAAATAACAATGAGCAGTTCTTC
V: TRBV7-8; J: TRBJ2-3; D: NA; size: NA; CDR3: CASSLDGRTDTQYF; DNA: TGTGCCAGCAGCCTAGACGGACGCACAGATACGCAGTATTTT
V: TRBV6-2/TRBV6-3; J: TRBJ2-7; D: NA; size: few; CDR3: CASSRLGYEQYF; DNA: TGTGCCAGCAGTCGCCTGGGATACGAGCAGTACTTC
V: TRBV27; J: TRBJ1-5; D: NA; size: NA; CDR3: CASGHPGAQPQHF; DNA: TGTGCCAGCGGACACCCAGGGGCTCAGCCCCAGCATTTT
V: TRBV25-1; J: TRBJ2-2; D: TRBD1; size: NA; CDR3: CASSVFTGGSNTGELFF; DNA: TGTGCCAGCAGTGTCTTCACAGGGGGCTCTAACACCGGGGAGCTGTTTTTT
V: TRBV4-3; J: TRBJ2-5; D: NA; size: NA; CDR3: CASSQDKVGETQYF; DNA: TGCGCCAGCAGCCAAGATAAGGTTGGGGAGACCCAGTACTTC
V: TRBV18; J: TRBJ2-5; D: NA; size: many; CDR3: CASSPWREETQYF; DNA: TGTGCCAGCTCACCATGGAGGGAGGAGACCCAGTACTTC
V: TRBV5-8; J: TRBJ1-5; D: NA; size: few; CDR3: CASSSRGEWPQHF; DNA: TGTGCCAGCAGCTCTAGAGGAGAATGGCCCCAGCATTTT
V: TRBV20-1; J: TRBJ1-1; D: NA; size: few; CDR3: CSATAGHRNTEAFF; DNA: TGCAGTGCCACGGCGGGACACCGGAACACTGAAGCTTTCTTT
V: TRBV11-2; J: TRBJ2-5; D: NA; size: many; CDR3: CASSLDYGSLYF; DNA: TGTGCCAGCAGCTTAGATTACGGCTCGTTGTACTTC
V: TRBV27; J: TRBJ2-7; D: NA; size: few; CDR3: CASSLVEGTYEQYF; DNA: TGTGCCAGCAGTTTAGTTGAGGGGACCTACGAGCAGTACTTC
V: TRBV4-1; J: TRBJ1-1; D: NA; size: NA; CDR3: CASSHNIMNTEAFF; DNA: TGCGCCAGCAGCCACAACATCATGAACACTGAAGCTTTCTTT
V: TRBV12-3/TRBV12-4; J: TRBJ1-3; D: TRBD1; size: NA; CDR3: CASSLHRDRLKSGNTIYF; DNA: TGTGCCAGCAGTCTTCACCGGGACAGATTAAAGTCTGGAAACACCATATATTTT
V: TRBV5-1; J: TRBJ2-5; D: NA; size: many; CDR3: CASSLTELNRYF; DNA: TGCGCCAGCAGCTTGACGGAGCTAAATCGGTACTTC
V: TRBV4-3; J: TRBJ1-6; D: NA; size: NA; CDR3: CASSWANSPLHF; DNA: TGCGCCAGCAGCTGGGCCAATTCACCCCTCCACTTT
V: TRBV7-2; J: TRBJ2-1; D: NA; size: many; CDR3: CASSLVRDLYNEQFF; DNA: TGTGCCAGCAGCTTAGTTAGGGACTTGTACAATGAGCAGTTCTTC
V: TRBV7-2; J: TRBJ2-7; D: NA; size: few; CDR3: CASSAVAVYEQYF; DNA: TGTGCCAGCAGCGCAGTAGCGGTTTACGAGCAGTACTTC
V: TRBV20-1; J: TRBJ1-2; D: TRBD1; size: NA; CDR3: CSAAGQGIVGYTF; DNA: TGCAGTGCCGCAGGACAGGGAATTGTGGGCTACACCTTC
V: TRBV7-9; J: TRBJ2-3; D: NA; size: few; CDR3: CASSPLRGQGKDTDTQYF; DNA: TGTGCCAGCAGCCCGTTACGAGGCCAGGGGAAAGACACAGATACGCAGTATTTT
V: TRBV5-1; J: TRBJ2-5; D: TRBD2; size: NA; CDR3: CASSLERAGGRETQYF; DNA: TGCGCCAGCAGCTTGGAAAGAGCGGGGGGGCGGGAGACCCAGTACTTC
V: TRBV5-1; J: TRBJ2-1; D: NA; size: many; CDR3: CASRSGNEQFF; DNA: TGCGCCAGCAGATCTGGGAATGAGCAGTTCTTC
V: TRBV10-3; J: TRBJ2-3; D: TRBD2; size: many; CDR3: CAISVGGSGTDTQYF; DNA: TGTGCCATCAGTGTCGGGGGGTCTGGCACAGATACGCAGTATTTT
V: TRBV11-1; J: TRBJ2-2; D: NA; size: NA; CDR3: CASSFETTGELFF; DNA: TGTGCCAGCAGCTTTGAGACCACCGGGGAGCTGTTTTTT
V: TRBV18; J: TRBJ1-6; D: NA; size: few; CDR3: CASSPRGGINSPLHF; DNA: TGTGCCAGCTCACCCCGGGGAGGGATTAATTCACCCCTCCACTTT
V: TRBV5-1; J: TRBJ2-1; D: NA; size: many; CDR3: CASSLEDSSYNEQFF; DNA: TGCGCCAGCAGCTTGGAGGACTCGTCCTACAATGAGCAGTTCTTC
V: TRBV7-9; J: TRBJ2-7; D: NA; size: few; CDR3: CASSSSHTYEQYF; DNA: TGTGCCAGCAGCTCTTCCCATACCTACGAGCAGTACTTC
V: TRBV18; J: TRBJ1-1; D: NA; size: few; CDR3: CASSPIDGNLNTEAFF; DNA: TGTGCCAGCTCACCAATTGATGGGAACCTGAACACTGAAGCTTTCTTT
V: TRBV12-3/TRBV12-4; J: TRBJ2-3; D: NA; size: many; CDR3: CASSVGTQISTDTQYF; DNA: TGTGCCAGCAGTGTCGGGACCCAGATCAGCACAGATACGCAGTATTTT
V: TRBV7-2; J: TRBJ1-5; D: NA; size: many; CDR3: CASSLVAEGQPQHF; DNA: TGTGCCAGCAGCTTAGTGGCAGAAGGGCAGCCCCAGCATTTT